These 28 T cell receptor beta chains originate from one sample sequenced in a study of regulatory T cells in long-lasting Graves disease. Through Arm-PCR of CDR3 regions and iRepertoire HTBI primers, TCR beta libraries were built. TCRdb analysed the multiplex PCR reads with MiXCR anew, one entry per CDR3 protein. This table has 400,000 to 550,000 distinct CDR3 sequences, around 14% appearing once. This sample's time point: newly diagnosed GD, antithyroid drugs for less than 3 months. The TCR library was made from RNA extracted from PBMCs. This same sample was also part of a study on T cells in Graves' hyperthyroidism and ophthalmopathy.

The sequencing here drew on peripheral blood mononuclear cells (PBMCs), taken at new diagnosis, from a patient treated with antithyroid drugs. These receptors were taken from a woman aged 25 to 45 with Graves disease.

This clonotype showed up many times. The rearrangement links TRBV10-3 to TRBJ2-1; 7 bases match TRBD2. The CDR3 extends over 15 amino acids. V shed 6 bases, J shed 7 bases, and the junction held 12 bases outside the gene matches. The germline V gene encodes CDR1 ENHRY and CDR2 SYGVKD. The CDR3 here is CAIRGRGGSFNEQFF. The CDR3 nucleotides are TGTGCCATCAGGGGACGGGGCGGGAGTTTTAATGAGCAGTTCTTC.

Many counts were recorded for this clonotype. As DNA, the CDR3 is TGTGCCAGCTCACCCGGACAGGGGGTATCACCCCTCCACTTT. Translation: CASSPGQGVSPLHF. V and J are TRBV18 and TRBJ1-6; 10 nucleotides line up with TRBD1. The V gene's germline CDR1 is KGHSH and CDR2 LQKENI. This CDR3 comprises 14 residues. V shed 3 bases and J 10 bases; nucleotides not matched to a gene: 3.

This clonotype was seen a handful of times. The chain recombines TRBV19 with TRBJ1-5, with 9 bases aligning to TRBD1. The CDR3 loop spans 14 amino acids. V lost 7 bases and J lost 4; bases outside the gene matches: 5. Germline CDR1 is LNHDA and CDR2 is SQIVND (reference sequence). The CDR3 DNA follows: TGTGCCAGTATCGACAGGGGGAAAAATCAGCCCCAGCATTTT. Encoded protein: CASIDRGKNQPQHF. The full variable domain, its missing parts supplied by reference TRBV19 and TRBJ1-5, is DGGITQSPKYLFRKEGQNVTLSCEQNLNHDAMYWYRQDPGQGLRLIYYSQIVNDFQKGDIAEGYSVSREKKESFPLTVTSAQKNPTAFYLCASIDRGKNQPQHFGDGTRLSIL.

This clonotype has at least ten counts. The chain is built from TRBV3-1 and TRBJ1-2, with 12 bases aligning to TRBD1. The trim removed 5 bases at V and 6 bases at J, leaving 4 bases unmatched. CDR3 size: 14 residues. Germline loops: CDR1 LGHDT, CDR2 YNNKEL (reference sequence). The CDR3 DNA reads TGTGCCAGCAGCACCCGGGACAGGGGGCATGGCTACACCTTC. Translation: CASSTRDRGHGYTF.

V gene TRBV4-1 combines with J gene TRBJ1-1; D is undetermined. The CDR3 contains 16 residues. Germline CDR1 and CDR2: MGHRA and YSYEKL. Trimming pared 1 base from V and 1 base from J, leaving 13 bases between. The CDR3 loop is CASSQVGRGRNTEAFF. For the CDR3, the DNA is TGCGCCAGCAGCCAAGTAGGTCGGGGAAGGAACACTGAAGCTTTCTTT.

The chain uses TRBV7-9 and TRBJ2-3; TRBD2 is a possible D gene (6 bases). Germline V gene lookup returns CDR1 SEHNR and CDR2 FQNEAQ (reference sequence). CDR3 size: 15 residues. The V and J ends lost 1 base and 1 base respectively, with 9 bases between them. The CDR3 nucleotides are TGTGCCAGCAGCTTAGGGGCTAGCGGCACAGATACGCAGTATTTT. It codes for CASSLGASGTDTQYF. Combining the CDR3 with reference TRBV7-9 and TRBJ2-3 gives the whole variable domain DTGVSQNPRHKITKRGQNVTFRCDPISEHNRLYWYRQTLGQGPEFLTYFQNEAQLEKSRLLSDRFSAERPKGSFSTLEIQRTEQGDSAMYLCASSLGASGTDTQYFGPGTRLTVL.

This clonotype has a count of ten or more. The chain employs TRBV18 and TRBJ2-3; D is undetermined. V lost 0 bases to trimming and J lost 4 bases, with 11 bases between them. Germline CDR1 reads KGHSH; CDR2 reads LQKENI. This CDR3 contains 15 residues. CDR3 nucleotides: TGTGCCAGCTCACCACCGTCCCGTTCGGCAGATACGCAGTATTTT. Its protein product is CASSPPSRSADTQYF.

This clonotype came up a few times. The gene calls are TRBV5-6 and TRBJ2-7; 9 positions agree with TRBD1. This CDR3 has 15 residues. V gave up 0 bases and J gave up 7 bases; unmatched junction bases: 8. CDR1 SGHDT and CDR2 YYEEEE come from the germline V gene. In DNA, the CDR3 is TGTGCCAGCAGCTTGGCAGGGACAGGGCTTGAAGAGCAGTACTTC. This translates into CASSLAGTGLEEQYF.

About this clonotype: It differs at one base from a far larger clone, so likely a read error. The chain is built from TRBV30 and TRBJ2-1; D is perhaps TRBD2 (5 bases). V was clipped by 5 bases and J by 10 bases, with 12 bases between them. CDR3 length equals 11 residues. The germline V gene has CDR1 GTSNPN and CDR2 SVGIG (reference sequence). The CDR3 here is CAWAGSYEQFF. DNA of the CDR3: TGTGCCTGGGCGGGCAGCTACGAGCAGTTCTTC.

This clonotype has just a few counts. The V and J genes are TRBV19 and TRBJ1-5; a weak D match, TRBD1 (5 bases). The CDR3 runs to 15 residues. Trimming took off 1 base at V and 6 bases at J, with 13 bases between the two ends. Germline-derived CDR1 and CDR2 are LNHDA and SQIVND (reference sequence). The chain's CDR3 is CASSIVSGIGQPQHF. For the CDR3, the DNA is TGTGCCAGTAGTATAGTTTCAGGGATAGGTCAGCCCCAGCATTTT. Full variable domain (outside the CDR3, taken from reference TRBV19 and TRBJ1-5): DGGITQSPKYLFRKEGQNVTLSCEQNLNHDAMYWYRQDPGQGLRLIYYSQIVNDFQKGDIAEGYSVSREKKESFPLTVTSAQKNPTAFYLCASSIVSGIGQPQHFGDGTRLSIL.

This clonotype was seen repeatedly, ten times or more. This chain links TRBV20-1 with TRBJ2-7; unclear D gene. Germline V CDR1 and CDR2: DFQATT, SNEGSKA (reference sequence). The CDR3 loop spans 12 amino acids. Trimming pared 5 bases from V and 0 bases from J, leaving 8 bases between. In nucleotides, the CDR3 is TGCAGTGCTCAATCCGACTCCTACGAGCAGTACTTC. Its translation is CSAQSDSYEQYF.

Remarks on this clonotype: This may come from a read error, since a much larger clone is one base off. The rearrangement links TRBV6-1 to TRBJ2-1; TRBD1 agrees at 7 bases. This CDR3 spans 15 amino acids. The trim removed 4 bases at V and 2 bases at J, leaving 5 bases unmatched. Germline CDR1 MNHNS, CDR2 SASEGT. The CDR3 DNA reads TGTGCCAGCAGTGCACAGGGGCCCCCCTACAATGAGCAGTTCTTC. Protein product: CASSAQGPPYNEQFF.

CDR3 DNA: TGTGCCAGCGTCCTCCGCGGACAGGGGGATGGCTACACCTTC. It translates to CASVLRGQGDGYTF. The chain joins TRBV12-3 or TRBV12-4 to TRBJ1-2; 10 bases fit TRBD1. The CDR3 spans 14 residues. V gave up 8 bases and J gave up 6 bases; unmatched junction bases: 9.

This chain connects TRBV18 to TRBJ1-3, with 8 bases matching TRBD1. This CDR3 is 15 amino acids long. Looked up from germline, CDR1 is KGHSH and CDR2 is LQKENI. The trim removed 5 bases at V and 2 bases at J, leaving 5 bases unmatched. DNA of the CDR3: TGTGCCAGCTCAGACCAGGGGGCGACTGGAAACACCATATATTTT. Protein: CASSDQGATGNTIYF.

This chain links TRBV2 with TRBJ1-5; 10 bases agree with TRBD1. The CDR3 spans 15 residues. Germline CDR1 and CDR2: SNHLY and FYNNEI. V lost 5 bases, J lost 6 bases, and 7 bases stayed unmatched. The chain's CDR3 is CASSPEGTGVQPQHF. CDR3 sequence (DNA): TGTGCCAGCAGTCCAGAGGGGACAGGGGTTCAGCCCCAGCATTTT.

Many counts were recorded for this clonotype. The rearrangement uses TRBV27 and TRBJ2-2, with 7 bases identical to TRBD1. V was clipped by 3 bases and J by 1 base; unmatched bases: 5. The germline gives CDR1 MNHEY, CDR2 SMNVEV (reference sequence). CDR3 size: 16 residues. CDR3 amino acids: CASSFRTGENTGELFF. In DNA form, the CDR3 reads TGTGCCAGCAGTTTTAGGACAGGAGAGAACACCGGGGAGCTGTTTTTT.

This clonotype was seen at least ten times. The chain combines TRBV12-3 or TRBV12-4 with TRBJ2-1; TRBD2 might be the D (5 bases). The CDR3 totals 24 residues. V was clipped by 6 bases and J by 7 bases, with 46 bases between them. CDR3 in DNA: TGTGCCAGCAGAGCCCCTTCTTTCTCGTTAGCGACGGGCCCCCAGCGCTGGCTACAGAATGAGCAGTTCTTC. It translates to CASRAPSFSLATGPQRWLQNEQFF.

This clonotype was detected many times. This chain joins TRBV7-8 and TRBJ2-5, with TRBD2 matching 7 bases. Germline CDR1 is SGHVS and CDR2 is FQNEAQ. This CDR3 contains 15 residues. With V trimmed by 5 bases and J by 3 bases, 9 bases remained unmatched. The DNA for the CDR3 is TGTGCCAGCAGCCCCGATCGTGGGAGGGAAGAGACCCAGTACTTC. As protein: CASSPDRGREETQYF.

The rearrangement uses TRBV10-1 and TRBJ2-2, with 12 bases fitting TRBD1. J was trimmed by 5 bases and V by 6 bases; bases with no gene match: 1. The CDR3 is 14 residues long. Germline V gene data show CDR1 as WNHNN and CDR2 as SYGVQD (reference sequence). The CDR3 bases are TGCGCCAGCAGGGGACAGGGGGCTACCGGGGAGCTGTTTTTT. It specifies CASRGQGATGELFF.

About this clonotype: This may come from a read error, since a much larger clone is one base off. The chain has TRBV28 and TRBJ1-4, with no clear D. Per the germline V gene, CDR1 is MDHEN and CDR2 is SYDVKM. The length of the CDR3 is 16 residues. CDR3 nucleotides: TGTGCCGGCAGTCCGACCGTAAGGAGCCGGAGGGAAAAACTGTTTTTT. Translation: CAGSPTVRSRREKLFF.

V and J are TRBV19 and TRBJ2-5, with 7 bases lining up with TRBD2. The V gene's germline CDR1 is LNHDA and CDR2 SQIVND (reference sequence). The CDR3 loop spans 14 amino acids. V trimming: 5 bases; J trimming: 1 base; junction bases outside the gene matches: 4. The CDR3: CASSLWEGQETQYF. DNA for the CDR3: TGTGCCAGTAGTCTCTGGGAGGGCCAAGAGACCCAGTACTTC.

There are a few counts of this clonotype. The chain joins TRBV7-9 to TRBJ1-3; possible D gene TRBD1, 6 bases. This CDR3 region has 15 residues. Trimming took off 5 bases at V and 2 bases at J, with 13 bases between the two ends. Looked up from germline, CDR1 is SEHNR and CDR2 is FQNEAQ (reference sequence). This CDR3 is CASSPRNRAGNTIYF. CDR3 nucleotides: TGTGCCAGCAGCCCAAGGAACAGGGCTGGAAACACCATATATTTT.

This clonotype was seen repeatedly, ten times or more. V and J are TRBV12-3 or TRBV12-4 and TRBJ2-7; weak D call: TRBD1 (5 bases). The CDR3 runs to 14 residues. The V end was cut by 2 bases, the J end by 6 bases, with 14 bases between. The CDR3 nucleotides are TGTGCCAGCAGTTTATTGGCAGGGCCACGCGAGCAGTACTTC. Amino acid sequence: CASSLLAGPREQYF.

This clonotype was observed once. This chain joins TRBV9 and TRBJ1-2, with a tentative D call TRBD1 (6 bases). Trimming stripped 3 bases from V and 3 bases from J, with 9 bases between. In germline, CDR1 is SGDLS, CDR2 YYNGEE. The CDR3 loop spans 13 amino acids. The CDR3 sequence: CASSEGDHYGYTF. DNA for the CDR3: TGTGCCAGCAGCGAGGGGGATCACTATGGCTACACCTTC.

In its sample, this clonotype was seen many times. This rearrangement joins TRBV5-1 to TRBJ2-7; perhaps TRBD2 as D (6 bases). V was cut by 4 bases and J by 1 base, with 15 bases left in between. From germline, CDR1 is SGHRS and CDR2 YFSETQ. This CDR3 contains 15 residues. The CDR3 coding sequence is TGCGCCAGCAGCGCTGGGGACTTCTCTTCCTACGAGCAGTACTTC. This sequence encodes CASSAGDFSSYEQYF.

This clonotype appeared many times. The chain is built from TRBV30 and TRBJ1-5; D is unresolved. This CDR3 comprises 13 residues. Germline V gives CDR1 GTSNPN, CDR2 SVGIG (reference sequence). V gave up 0 bases and J gave up 3 bases, with 6 bases separating them. The CDR3 sequence is CAWSVDYNQPQHF. The DNA of the CDR3 is TGTGCCTGGAGTGTTGATTACAATCAGCCCCAGCATTTT.

CDR3 residues: CASSVPNLGLAGDRPGELFF. The CDR3 bases are TGTGCCAGCAGCGTCCCCAACCTTGGTCTAGCGGGAGATCGACCCGGGGAGCTGTTTTTT. This rearrangement joins TRBV9 to TRBJ2-2, with TRBD2 matching over 10 bases. CDR1 is SGDLS and CDR2 is YYNGEE in the germline V gene. This CDR3 contains 20 residues. Losses at the gene ends were 2 bases for V and 6 bases for J; bases not matched to a gene: 19. Full variable domain (outside the CDR3, taken from reference TRBV9 and TRBJ2-2): DSGVTQTPKHLITATGQRVTLRCSPRSGDLSVYWYQQSLDQGLQFLIQYYNGEERAKGNILERFSAQQFPDLHSELNLSSLELGDSALYFCASSVPNLGLAGDRPGELFFGEGSRLTVL.

This clonotype was recorded many times. The chain uses TRBV27 and TRBJ1-2, with a weak D call TRBD1 (5 bases). CDR1 and CDR2 from the germline V gene are MNHEY and SMNVEV (reference sequence). V dropped 5 bases and J dropped 5 bases, with 9 bases sitting between them. The CDR3 length is 12 residues. CDR3 in DNA: TGTGCCAGCAGTGGGGGACTTTATGGCTACACCTTC. It translates to CASSGGLYGYTF.